The clone carrying this T cell receptor (beta chain) appeared many times. The antigen is not known. The junction does not match germline at one end; this may be a read error. These data belong to a study of blood T cells in healthy people across ages. Overall study results and limits: Long-lived donors exceeded aged donors in naive CD4+ cells and diversity.

Total RNA extraction produced at least 5.5 micrograms (per sample) for the study. The CDR3 sequence is 16 residues long. Germline CDR1 and CDR2: DFQATT and SNEGSKA (reference sequence). The authors ran a second PCR of about 7 to 11 cycles using a sample-barcoded 5' primer and a J-beta primer mix. All cDNA molecules were each tagged by a template-switch adaptor with 12 random nucleotides. TCRdb reanalysed the 5' RACE reads using MiXCR and keeps one entry per CDR3 protein. The data contain about 700,000 distinct CDR3 sequences, roughly 32% of them singletons. The chain uses TRBV20-1 and TRBJ2-7; 9 bases agree with TRBD1. What was sequenced was blood. The TCR originated in a woman aged 80 or over in good health. The CDR3 nucleotides are TGCAGTGCCAGAGATCCTGACAGGGGGGAGTCCTACGAGCAGTACTTC. Translating gives CSARDPDRGESYEQYF.